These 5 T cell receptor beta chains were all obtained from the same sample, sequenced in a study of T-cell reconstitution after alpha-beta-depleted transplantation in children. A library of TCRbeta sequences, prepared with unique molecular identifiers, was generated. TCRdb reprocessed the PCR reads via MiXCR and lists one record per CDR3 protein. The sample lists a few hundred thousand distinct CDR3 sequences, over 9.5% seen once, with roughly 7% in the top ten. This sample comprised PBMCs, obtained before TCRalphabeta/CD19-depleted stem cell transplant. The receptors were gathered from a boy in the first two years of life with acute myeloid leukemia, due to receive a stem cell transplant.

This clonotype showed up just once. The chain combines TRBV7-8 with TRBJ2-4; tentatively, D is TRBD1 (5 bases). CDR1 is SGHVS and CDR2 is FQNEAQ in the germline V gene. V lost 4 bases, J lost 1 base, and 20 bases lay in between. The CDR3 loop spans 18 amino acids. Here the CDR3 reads CASSSPQRQGSAKNIQYF. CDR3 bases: TGTGCCAGCAGCTCCCCCCAACGCCAGGGTAGTGCCAAAAACATTCAGTACTTC.

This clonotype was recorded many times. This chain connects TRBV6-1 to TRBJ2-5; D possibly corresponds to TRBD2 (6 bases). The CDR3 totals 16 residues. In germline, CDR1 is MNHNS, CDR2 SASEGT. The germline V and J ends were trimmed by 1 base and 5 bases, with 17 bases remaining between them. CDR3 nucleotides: TGTGCCAGCAGTGAAGATCCCACCGGGGGAGGCGAGACCCAGTACTTC. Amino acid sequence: CASSEDPTGGGETQYF.

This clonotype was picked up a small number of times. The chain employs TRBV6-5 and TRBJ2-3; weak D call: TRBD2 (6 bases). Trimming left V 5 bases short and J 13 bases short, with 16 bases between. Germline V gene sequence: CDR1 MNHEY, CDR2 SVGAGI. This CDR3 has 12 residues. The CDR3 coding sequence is TGTGCCAGCAGTCTTGGAGCGGGTAGGGAGTATTTT. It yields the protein CASSLGAGREYF.

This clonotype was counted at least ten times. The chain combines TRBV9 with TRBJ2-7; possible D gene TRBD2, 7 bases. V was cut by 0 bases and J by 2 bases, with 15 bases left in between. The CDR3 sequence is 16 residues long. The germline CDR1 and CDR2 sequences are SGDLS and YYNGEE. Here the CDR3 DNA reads TGTGCCAGCAGCGTAGGTCGGCGGGGGCCCCCCTACGAGCAGTACTTC. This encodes CASSVGRRGPPYEQYF.

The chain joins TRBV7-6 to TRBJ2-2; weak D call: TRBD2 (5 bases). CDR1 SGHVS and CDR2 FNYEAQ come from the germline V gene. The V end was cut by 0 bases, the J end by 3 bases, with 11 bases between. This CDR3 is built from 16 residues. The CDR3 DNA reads TGTGCCAGCAGCTTAGCTAGTAGCGCCTACACCGGGGAGCTGTTTTTT. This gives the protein CASSLASSAYTGELFF.